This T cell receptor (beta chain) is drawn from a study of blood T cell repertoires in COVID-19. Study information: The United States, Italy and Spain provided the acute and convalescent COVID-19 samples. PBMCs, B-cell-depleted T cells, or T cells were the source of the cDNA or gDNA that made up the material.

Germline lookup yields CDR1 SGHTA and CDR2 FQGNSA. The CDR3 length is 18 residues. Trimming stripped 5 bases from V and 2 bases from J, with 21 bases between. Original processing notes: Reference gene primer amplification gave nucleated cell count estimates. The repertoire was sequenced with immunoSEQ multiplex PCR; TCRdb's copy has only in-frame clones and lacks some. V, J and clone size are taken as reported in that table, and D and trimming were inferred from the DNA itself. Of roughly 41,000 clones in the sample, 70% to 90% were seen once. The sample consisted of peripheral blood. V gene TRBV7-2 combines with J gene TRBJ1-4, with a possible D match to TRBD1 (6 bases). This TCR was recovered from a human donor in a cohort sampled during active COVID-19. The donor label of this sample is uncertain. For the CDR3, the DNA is TGTGCCAGCAGCCCGGCTGGGCCAGGGAGGGGGACTAATGAAAAACTGTTTTTT. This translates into CASSPAGPGRGTNEKLFF.